A selection of T cell receptor beta chains follows, all from one sample in a study of Graves' ophthalmopathy and Graves' hyperthyroidism. TCRdb reprocessed the multiplex PCR reads via MiXCR and lists one record per CDR3 protein. There are roughly 700,000 distinct CDR3 sequences in the sample; 35% to 50% occur only once, and roughly 46% lies in the top ten. Sequenced sample: peripheral blood. Receptor source: an adult man with Graves' ophthalmopathy. Both conserved end residues are part of each CDR3. Each record gives: CDR3 DNA, CDR3 protein, V gene, clone size, J gene, D gene. The D gene is left open where the match is weak. Only some rows state a clone size, as once, few, many or a class for expanded clones.

TGCGCCAGCAGTGTGGGACACGGACCCTACGAGCAGTACTTC CASSVGHGPYEQYF TRBV10-1 many TRBJ2-7 .
TGTGCCACCTCCCGCGGGGGGCGCAGTGGTCAGCCCCAGCATTTT CATSRGGRSGQPQHF TRBV12-3/TRBV12-4 . TRBJ1-5 .
TGTGCCAGCAGACCCATTCAGGCGGAGACCCAGTACTTC CASRPIQAETQYF TRBV10-3 few TRBJ2-5 .
TGTGCCAGCAGCTTGCCCCTTTCGCCTGGGGCCAACGTCCTGACTTTC CASSLPLSPGANVLTF TRBV7-3 many TRBJ2-6 .
TGTGCCAGCAGTTCAGGGTTTATTCAGCCCCAGCATTTT CASSSGFIQPQHF TRBV24-1 . TRBJ1-5 .
TGCGCCAGCAGTGCGACAGGGAAAAACTACGAGCAGTACTTC CASSATGKNYEQYF TRBV5-1 few TRBJ2-7 TRBD1
TGTGCCAGCTCCCAGTATAGCAATCAGCCCCAGCATTTT CASSQYSNQPQHF TRBV7-2 many TRBJ1-5 .
TGTGCCAGTAGTATGTTCTCCTCAATGAACACTGAAGCTTTCTTT CASSMFSSMNTEAFF TRBV19 . TRBJ1-1 .
TGTGCCAGCAGTTTTTTGGGACAGGGGGGCCTTGAAGCTTTCTTT CASSFLGQGGLEAFF TRBV12-3/TRBV12-4 few TRBJ1-1 TRBD1
TGTGCCAGTAGTATTCGGGCCAGCTCCTATAATTCACCCCTCCACTTT CASSIRASSYNSPLHF TRBV19 . TRBJ1-6 .
TGCGCCAGCAGCCAAGAGCGGGACAGGGGGCTTGGCACTGAAGCTTTCTTT CASSQERDRGLGTEAFF TRBV4-3 . TRBJ1-1 TRBD1
TGTGCCAGCAGTTTTACAGGGACAGGAGGCACCGGGGAGCTGTTTTTT CASSFTGTGGTGELFF TRBV7-3 . TRBJ2-2 TRBD1
TGTGCCAGCAGCTTGGTATCGGGAGAACTAGGGGAGCTGTTTTTT CASSLVSGELGELFF TRBV5-4 . TRBJ2-2 .
TGTGCCAGCAGCGGGGACGGACCGTCCATATATTTT CASSGDGPSIYF TRBV7-9 many TRBJ1-3 .
TGTGCCAGCAGTGAAGCCCCCCGACAGGGTGGGGCTGAAGCTTTCTTT CASSEAPRQGGAEAFF TRBV2 many TRBJ1-1 TRBD1
TGTGCCAGCAGTTTAGCGGGGGGGGCCGAGCAGTACTTC CASSLAGGAEQYF TRBV12-3/TRBV12-4 many TRBJ2-7 .
TGTGCCAGCAGCCCCCCTTTTAGAGGTGTTGCTTCACCCCTCCACTTT CASSPPFRGVASPLHF TRBV11-1 . TRBJ1-6 .
TGTGCCAGCAGCCGCTCGGGGTTTGGTCGAGACTATGGCTACACCTTC CASSRSGFGRDYGYTF TRBV6-5 few TRBJ1-2 .
TGCAGTGCTAGAGACGGACAGGGGGAACACTATGGCTACACCTTC CSARDGQGEHYGYTF TRBV20-1 few TRBJ1-2 TRBD1
TGTGCCAGCAGCTTTGGAGGGTTTCTCACAGATACGCAGTATTTT CASSFGGFLTDTQYF TRBV5-5 . TRBJ2-3 .
TGTGCCCCACAGGGGGCTGGTGAGACCCAGTACTTC CAPQGAGETQYF TRBV24-1 . TRBJ2-5 TRBD1
TGTGCCAGCAGTGAATGGGGGTCGAGCGAGCAGTACTTC CASSEWGSSEQYF TRBV25-1 . TRBJ2-7 .
TGTGCCAGCAGCTTCAGGGGGCTAAGCTCTGGGGCCAACGTCCTGACTTTC CASSFRGLSSGANVLTF TRBV11-1 few TRBJ2-6 TRBD1
TGCAGCGCGTCACCGACTAGCGGGGGGTCGGAGACCCAGTACTTC CSASPTSGGSETQYF TRBV29-1 many TRBJ2-5 TRBD2
TGTGCCAGCAGCTTAACCGGGGACACTGAAGCTTTCTTT CASSLTGDTEAFF TRBV7-9 many TRBJ1-1 .
TGTGCCAGCAGCCAAGATCTTGCAGGGGACGCCTATGGCTACACCTTC CASSQDLAGDAYGYTF TRBV2 . TRBJ1-2 .
TGTGCCAGCAGCTTGGGCGGGGGGCCGGGGGAGACCCAGTACTTC CASSLGGGPGETQYF TRBV13 . TRBJ2-5 TRBD2
TGTGCCAGCAGTGTCGGGACAGGGGGCGCGGTTAATGAAAAACTGTTTTTT CASSVGTGGAVNEKLFF TRBV25-1 . TRBJ1-4 TRBD1
TGTGCCAGCAGTTACTCCGGACAGGCCTCTGGGGCCAACGTCCTGACTTTC CASSYSGQASGANVLTF TRBV6-6 few TRBJ2-6 TRBD1
TGTGCCAGCAGCCGGCCCGGGGCCACAGGCTACACCTTC CASSRPGATGYTF TRBV7-9 few TRBJ1-2 .
TGTGCCAGCAGGTCATCGATCATTCAGCCCCAGCATTTT CASRSSIIQPQHF TRBV6-2/TRBV6-3 . TRBJ1-5 .
TGTGCCAGCAGCGGGACAGGCGGGTCTGGAAACACCATATATTTT CASSGTGGSGNTIYF TRBV7-9 . TRBJ1-3 TRBD1
TGTGCCAGCAGCTTGCAGGGGGCTCCCCTTGGGGGTGAAGCTTTCTTT CASSLQGAPLGGEAFF TRBV5-4 few TRBJ1-1 TRBD1
TGCAGTGCTGGGATCGGGGCGGGGGGAATTGGGACCCAGTACTTC CSAGIGAGGIGTQYF TRBV20-1 few TRBJ2-5 TRBD2
TGCAGCGCCGCCGGGGGGAACACTGAAGCTTTCTTT CSAAGGNTEAFF TRBV29-1 . TRBJ1-1 .
TGTGCCACCAGCAGAGATGGTCGACAGCGTAATGAAAAACTGTTTTTT CATSRDGRQRNEKLFF TRBV15 many TRBJ1-4 .
TGTGCCAGCACCTCAGGGGGCGGGGGTCAGCCCCAGCATTTT CASTSGGGGQPQHF TRBV12-3/TRBV12-4 many TRBJ1-5 TRBD1
TGTGCCAGCAGTGAATATGGACGGGGTACTTATGGACAGCATTTT CASSEYGRGTYGQHF TRBV25-1 . TRBJ1-5 .
TGTGCCAGCAGCGTCCGACAGACCCCTAACTATGGCTACACCTTC CASSVRQTPNYGYTF TRBV9 few TRBJ1-2 .
TGTGCCAGCAGTGCCGACAGGGGCGAAGAGACCCAGTACTTC CASSADRGEETQYF TRBV12-3/TRBV12-4 . TRBJ2-5 TRBD1
TGTGCCAGTAGTATTCTAGGGGGCGAAAGCAATCAGCCCCAGCATTTT CASSILGGESNQPQHF TRBV19 many TRBJ1-5 TRBD1
TGTGCCATCAGCCCGGGACAGGCCTCTGACACTGAAGCTTTCTTT CAISPGQASDTEAFF TRBV10-3 . TRBJ1-1 TRBD1